This T cell receptor beta chain was profiled in a study of T cell responses to AZD1222 COVID-19 vaccine. Study observations and caveats: Every sample of the repertoires postdated the peak T cell response. In a largely white British group with more females than males, clonal diversity was possibly underestimated. Researchers report vaccine-associated CD4 TCRs spanning spike, with dominance at 160-218 and 743-854.

With respect to this clone: Its antigen is currently unknown.

The CDR3 runs 15 residues. Germline assignment: CDR1 SGHNT and CDR2 YYREEE (reference sequence). The V end was cut by 0 bases, the J end by 4 bases, with 10 bases between. This table comes from immunoSEQ multiplex PCR, and its TCRdb copy is limited to in-frame clones, with some not included. This repertoire shows over 95,000 clones, about nine tenths found once; its top ten account for about 6.5%. This rearrangement joins TRBV5-4 to TRBJ2-2, with D possibly being TRBD1 (6 bases). The sample was peripheral blood, taken 28 days after the second AZD1222 dose. This receptor was identified in an adult who received the AZD1222 COVID-19 vaccine. CDR3 protein: CASSLAGALTGELFF. The CDR3 bases are TGTGCCAGCAGCTTGGCAGGGGCCCTCACCGGGGAGCTGTTTTTT.